The entry below describes one T cell receptor (beta chain). Its antigen remains unidentified. Per-base qualities were not stored, and no clone one base away is much larger. The meaning of the sample's time point label: cells obtained before transplantation from donor or recipient. CD3+CD4+ and CD3+CD8+ populations were FACS-sorted from unstimulated pre-transplant donor and recipient cells taken from spleen or lymph nodes. This record comes from a study of graft-versus-host responses after intestinal transplantation (dated by TCRdb to the early 2020s). Regarding the complete study: The transplants that recipients received were multivisceral, liver-intestinal, or isolated intestinal. All recipients received anti-thymocyte globulin induction followed by maintenance tacrolimus and steroids for 3 to 4 years. Of the roughly 25 intestinal transplant recipients enrolled in the cohort, one of whom was a retransplant, 3 patients without pretransplant specimens were excluded. Rather than being sequenced by the commercial service, samples from three later patients were sequenced in-house on an Illumina MiSeq and processed with MiXCR. After intestinal transplantation, graft-versus-host and host-versus-graft alloreactive T cell clones were followed in the graft, circulation and bone marrow using bulk TCR-beta CDR3 sequencing. To identify alloreactive clones, pre-transplant mixed lymphocyte reaction products were sequenced and then compared with unstimulated pre-transplant donor and recipient T cells. A peak of at least 4% donor T cells among recipient peripheral blood mononuclear cells was the definition used for donor T cell macrochimerism.

To prepare the library, the immunoSEQ multiplex PCR assay was applied. For most patients, genomic DNA was isolated using the Qiagen DNeasy Blood and Tissue Kit and was shipped frozen to Adaptive Biotechnologies for TCR sequencing. For most patients, genomic DNA was subjected to high-throughput TCR-beta CDR3 sequencing by Adaptive Biotechnologies. The original methods were these. TCR sequencing data were retrieved from Adaptive's ImmunoSEQ software for 18 patients, whereas a few other patients were processed with MiXCR and VDJtools. To correct CD4 versus CD8 sorting errors, any sequence found in both subsets at a frequency ratio below 5:1 was removed. CDR3 nucleotide sequences shared between donor and recipient were removed because their origin could not be assigned. Alloreactive clones required at least 2-fold expansion over unstimulated cells and minimum CFSE-low frequency of 0.002% (template counts) or 0.001% (read counts). Clones detected in sequenced pre-transplant spleen, lymph node, or MLR CFSE-low populations of the donor or recipient were defined as mappable. The cumulative frequency of alloreactive clones was calculated as a percentage of all sequences, weighted by copy number. Here the immuneACCESS table is served through TCRdb, limited to in-frame sequences with V and J called. Missing clones are a known gap in these copies; in checked studies unresolved V genes cover under half, and the rest lacks a known reason. V, J and clone size derive from that table, while D and trimming were established from the DNA sequence. The sample includes tens of thousands of clones, with roughly 89% observed a single time. Clones ranked in the top ten supply about 0.3% of the sample.

The CDR3 runs 18 amino acids, cysteine and phenylalanine included. The DNA shown is the 54-base CDR3, in frame from base 1. From the germline V gene, CDR1 is SGHRS and CDR2 is YFSETQ. V is clipped by 3 bases and J by 7 bases, and the sequence between their germline boundaries is 25 bases long. The research as a whole found: Patients with donor T cell macrochimerism had high GvH to HvG T cell clonal ratios in their allografts. The conclusions were limited by the relatively low number and heterogeneity of the intestinal transplant patients. Peak levels of circulating GvH clones were associated with declines in HvG clones early after transplant. GvH clones were found in recipient bone marrow, and some of the GvH clones appeared earlier in ileal mucosa or blood, which is consistent with an intestinal mucosal origin.

The material sequenced was unstimulated CD4+ T cells sorted from spleen or lymph node cells, taken before intestinal transplant. The chain is made from TRBV5-1 and TRBJ2-2, and perhaps TRBD2 as D gene, on 5 matching bases. This receptor was identified in a human donor who received an intestinal transplant. The CDR3 here reads CASSSGGPGSVLSGELFF. The DNA is TGCGCCAGCAGCTCCGGAGGTCCGGGGTCGGTGTTGAGCGGGGAGCTGTTTTTT.